These 28 T cell receptor beta chains were sequenced from one sample in a study of T cell responses to AZD1222 COVID-19 vaccine (dated by TCRdb to the early 2020s). Library preparation was by the immunoSEQ multiplex PCR assay. Here the immuneACCESS table is served through TCRdb, limited to in-frame sequences with V and J called. Missing clones are a known gap in these copies; in checked studies unresolved V genes cover under half, and the rest lacks a known reason. In this sample the table shows some 140,000 clones, 92% of which occur a single time. Jointly, the top ten make up 2.5% to 4% of the sample. Per the publication, the time point label means: baseline before first vaccination. The sequencing used peripheral blood, collected on day 0 of AZD1222 vaccination. These receptor sequences come from an adult in good health.

This clone was recorded once. The chain has TRBV10-3 and TRBJ2-7; 9 bases are shared with TRBD2. The CDR3 totals 16 residues. Germline-derived CDR1 and CDR2 are ENHRY and SYGVKD. The trim removed 0 bases at V and 6 bases at J, leaving 9 bases unmatched. In DNA, the CDR3 is TGTGCCATCAGTGAGTCTGTGGCGGGAGGGGGTCTCGAGCAGTACTTC. It encodes CAISESVAGGGLEQYF.

The chain's CDR3 is CARGPRTGITGELFF. In DNA form, the CDR3 reads TGTGCCCGAGGCCCAAGGACAGGGATCACCGGGGAGCTGTTTTTT. The chain couples TRBV2 to TRBJ2-2; TRBD1 agrees at 8 bases. The CDR3 runs 15 residues. The germline V gene has CDR1 SNHLY and CDR2 FYNNEI. Unmatched junction bases numbered 12, after V lost 11 bases and J lost 4 bases.

The chain employs TRBV19 and TRBJ1-2; possible D gene TRBD1, 5 bases. Trimming shortened V by 5 bases and J by 5 bases, and 9 bases separated the two germline ends. The CDR3 is 12 amino acids. The germline V gene has CDR1 LNHDA and CDR2 SQIVND (reference sequence). The CDR3, as DNA: TGTGCCAGTAGTGGCCGGGGGTATGGCTACACCTTC. It encodes CASSGRGYGYTF.

To note about this clone: Other nucleotide sequences in the sample specify the same CDR3. V and J are TRBV6-5 and TRBJ1-2; TRBD1 matches 7 bases. The CDR3 consists of 12 residues. CDR1 is MNHEY and CDR2 is SVGAGI in the germline V gene. With 7 bases clipped from V and 8 bases from J, the junction kept 7 bases outside the gene matches. This CDR3 is CASTTQGGGYTF. In nucleotides, the CDR3 is TGTGCCAGCACCACTCAGGGGGGGGGCTACACCTTC.

V gene TRBV5-6 combines with J gene TRBJ2-1; TRBD1 matches at 7 bases. This CDR3 spans 17 amino acids. Per the germline V gene, CDR1 is SGHDT and CDR2 is YYEEEE. The ends lost 4 bases at V and 2 bases at J; junction bases unmatched: 12. CDR3 residues: CASSPPRGQTTYNEQFF. The CDR3 region has the DNA TGTGCCAGCAGCCCGCCCCGGGGACAGACGACCTACAATGAGCAGTTCTTC.

V usage is TRBV2 and J usage is TRBJ1-2; the match to TRBD1 covers 8 bases. The CDR3 covers 14 residues. V trimming: 4 bases; J trimming: 4 bases; junction bases outside the gene matches: 5. Germline CDR1 is SNHLY and CDR2 is FYNNEI. The CDR3 reads CASSGQGAAYGYTF. The CDR3 bases are TGTGCCAGCAGTGGGCAGGGGGCCGCCTATGGCTACACCTTC.

V and J are TRBV7-8 and TRBJ2-5; D might be TRBD1 or TRBD2, each matching 5 bases. From germline, CDR1 is SGHVS and CDR2 FQNEAQ. Trimming took 3 bases from V and 2 from J, leaving 10 bases between them. The CDR3 is 14 residues long. The CDR3 loop is CASSFGTEQETQYF. CDR3 sequence (DNA): TGTGCCAGCAGCTTTGGGACGGAACAAGAGACCCAGTACTTC.

The chain joins TRBV6-5 to TRBJ1-1; possibly TRBD1 for D (6 bases). The CDR3 consists of 12 residues. Germline CDR1 MNHEY, CDR2 SVGAGI. Trimming removed 5 bases from V and 6 bases from J, with 10 bases in between. The CDR3: CASSIQGAEAFF. The CDR3 region has the DNA TGTGCCAGCAGTATACAGGGAGCTGAAGCTTTCTTT.

The J gene is TRBJ1-5, the V gene TRBV28; D ambiguous. The V end was cut by 6 bases, the J end by 0 bases, with 12 bases between. Germline CDR1 reads MDHEN; CDR2 reads SYDVKM. This CDR3 is 15 amino acids long. CDR3 loop: CASRPDQISNQPQHF. Here the CDR3 DNA reads TGTGCCAGCAGGCCGGACCAAATTAGCAATCAGCCCCAGCATTTT.

CDR3 protein: CASSLLGGNEQFF. For the CDR3, the DNA is TGTGCCAGCAGTCTACTCGGGGGTAATGAGCAGTTCTTC. This chain uses TRBV12-3 or TRBV12-4 with TRBJ2-1, with D maybe TRBD2 (6 bases). The CDR3 length is 13 residues. The V end lost 5 bases, the J end lost 7 bases, and 12 bases lay between the germline ends.

V is TRBV24-1 and J is TRBJ2-2, with unresolved D. This CDR3 region has 16 residues. The germline V gene has CDR1 KGHDR and CDR2 SFDVKD. With 4 bases removed from V and 1 base from J, the gap between germline ends came to 12 bases. DNA for the CDR3: TGTGCCACCAGTGAGCCCAGAGCCGAGAACACCGGGGAGCTGTTTTTT. Protein sequence: CATSEPRAENTGELFF.

The rearrangement joins TRBV6-2 or TRBV6-3 to TRBJ1-5; TRBD1 matches at 9 bases. Trimming took 4 bases from V and 5 from J; bases not matched to a gene: 12. Per the germline V gene, CDR1 is MNHEY and CDR2 is SVGEGT. There are 17 residues in the CDR3. The CDR3 nucleotides are TGTGCCAGCAGTTCACCGAAAGATACAGGGGGCTATCAGCCCCAGCATTTT. This sequence encodes CASSSPKDTGGYQPQHF.

The chain is built from TRBV2 and TRBJ1-6; D not certain. Germline values: CDR1 SNHLY, CDR2 FYNNEI. The germline V and J ends were trimmed by 4 bases and 5 bases, with 12 bases remaining between them. The CDR3 extends over 15 amino acids. The CDR3 sequence: CASSGRYLDNSPLHF. CDR3 bases: TGTGCCAGCAGTGGCAGGTACCTCGATAATTCACCCCTCCACTTT.

The V gene is TRBV6-5, the J gene TRBJ2-4; D unclear. V was clipped by 0 bases and J by 7 bases, with 13 bases between them. Germline V gene lookup returns CDR1 MNHEY and CDR2 SVGAGI. The CDR3 length is 15 residues. The CDR3 region is CASSYSSGIGNIQYF. Written as DNA, the CDR3 is TGTGCCAGCAGTTACTCATCTGGGATAGGGAACATTCAGTACTTC.

The chain has TRBV27 and TRBJ1-6; 7 bases line up with TRBD1. V shed 4 bases and J 2 bases; nucleotides not matched to a gene: 5. The CDR3 spans 16 residues. CDR1 and CDR2 from the germline V gene are MNHEY and SMNVEV (reference sequence). Here the CDR3 reads CASSSRQGPYNSPLHF. In nucleotides, the CDR3 is TGTGCCAGCAGTTCTAGACAGGGTCCCTATAATTCACCCCTCCACTTT.

V is TRBV5-1 and J is TRBJ2-7; D may be TRBD1 (6 bases). Looked up from germline, CDR1 is SGHRS and CDR2 is YFSETQ. V lost 4 bases and J 6 bases, leaving 26 bases between the germline ends. The CDR3 contains 17 residues. The CDR3 spells CASSPQSGQGFSGEQYF. CDR3 DNA sequence: TGCGCCAGCAGCCCTCAGTCGGGCCAGGGGTTTTCCGGCGAGCAGTACTTC.

The sample holds one count of this clone. The chain recombines TRBV6-4 with TRBJ2-2; possible D gene TRBD2, 7 bases. The CDR3 runs to 14 residues. Trimming shortened V by 5 bases and J by 3 bases, and 10 bases separated the two germline ends. Germline V gives CDR1 MRHNA, CDR2 SNTAGT. CDR3 bases: TGTGCCAGCAGTCAAGGGGGGGACACCGGGGAGCTGTTTTTT. It codes for CASSQGGDTGELFF.

The V and J genes are TRBV3-1 (or the pseudogene TRBV3-2) and TRBJ1-4; 8 nucleotides align to TRBD1. V lost 7 bases to trimming and J lost 2 bases; unmatched junction nucleotides: 3. The CDR3 extends over 14 amino acids. Per the germline V gene, CDR1 is LGHDT and CDR2 is YNNKEL (reference sequence). Here the CDR3 DNA reads TGTGCCAGCACCCGGACAGGGACTAATGAAAAACTGTTTTTT. It encodes CASTRTGTNEKLFF.

This rearrangement joins TRBV2 to TRBJ1-5; TRBD1 might be the D (5 bases). The CDR3 totals 11 residues. V was pared by 6 bases and J by 9 bases, with 9 bases between. CDR1 is SNHLY and CDR2 is FYNNEI in the germline V gene. CDR3 sequence reads: CASRAGGPQHF. The CDR3, as DNA: TGTGCCAGCAGGGCCGGGGGGCCCCAGCATTTT.

This clone was seen a single time. CDR3 loop: CASSPGPTIYEQYF. Written as DNA, the CDR3 is TGCGCCAGCAGTCCGGGACCCACGATCTACGAGCAGTACTTC. The V and J genes are TRBV10-2 and TRBJ2-7, with D tentatively TRBD1 or TRBD2 (5 bases each). This CDR3 has 14 amino acids. Germline V CDR1 and CDR2: WSHSY, SAAADI. V lost 5 bases, J lost 3 bases, and 14 bases lay in between.

The chain combines TRBV5-8 with TRBJ1-3; the match to TRBD1 covers 9 bases. Trimming cost V 4 bases and J 4 bases; bases outside gene matches: 9. Per germline, CDR1 SGHTS and CDR2 YDEGEE. CDR3 length equals 16 residues. CDR3 in amino acids: CASSLTGGVNGNTIYF. In DNA, the CDR3 is TGTGCCAGCAGCCTCACAGGGGGCGTTAACGGAAACACCATATATTTT.

This clone was found once. This rearrangement joins TRBV7-2 to TRBJ1-2; no clear D. Per the germline V gene, CDR1 is SGHTA and CDR2 is FQGNSA. V was shortened by 5 bases and J by 1 base, with 11 bases between the two germline ends. This CDR3 contains 14 residues. The CDR3 bases are TGTGCCAGCAGCGTCACGGGGAATAACTATGGCTACACCTTC. Its translation is CASSVTGNNYGYTF.

The CDR3: CASSQVTSGDTGELFF. The CDR3 DNA reads as TGCGCCAGCAGCCAAGTCACTAGCGGGGATACCGGGGAGCTGTTTTTT. The chain couples TRBV4-1 to TRBJ2-2; 10 nucleotides align to TRBD2. CDR3 size: 16 residues. CDR1 and CDR2 from the germline V gene are MGHRA and YSYEKL. The V gene end was trimmed by 1 base and the J gene end by 5 bases; junction bases not matched to a gene: 4.

This clone was observed a few times. V usage is TRBV5-4 and J usage is TRBJ1-2; possible D gene TRBD1, 5 bases. The CDR3 contains 13 residues. V shed 0 bases and J shed 8 bases, with 11 bases lying between them. In germline, CDR1 is SGHNT, CDR2 YYREEE (reference sequence). The CDR3, as DNA: TGTGCCAGCAGCTTGGGGGGGGTCAAGGGCTACACCTTC. Protein: CASSLGGVKGYTF.

V usage is TRBV28 and J usage is TRBJ2-5, with 13 bases identical to TRBD2. The CDR3 has 16 amino acids. Trimming at V came to 8 bases and at J to 5 bases, leaving 11 bases not matched to a gene. Germline V gene sequence: CDR1 MDHEN, CDR2 SYDVKM. The CDR3 region has the DNA TGTGCCAGCCAAGCCAGACTAGCGGGAGGAGTTGAGACCCAGTACTTC. As protein: CASQARLAGGVETQYF. The whole variable domain, remainder taken from reference TRBV28 and TRBJ2-5, is DVKVTQSSRYLVKRTGEKVFLECVQDMDHENMFWYRQDPGLGLRLIYFSYDVKMKEKGDIPEGYSVSREKKERFSLILESASTNQTSMYLCASQARLAGGVETQYFGPGTRLLVL.

V usage is TRBV5-5 and J usage is TRBJ1-2; a weak D match, TRBD1 (5 bases). Between the trimmed V and J ends, which lost 0 bases and 4 bases, there was a span of 13 bases. Germline V gene lookup returns CDR1 SGHKS and CDR2 YYEKEE (reference sequence). This CDR3 contains 15 residues. CDR3 in amino acids: CASSLDGAGFYGYTF. The CDR3 nucleotides read TGTGCCAGCAGCTTGGATGGGGCAGGATTCTATGGCTACACCTTC. The full variable domain, in which reference TRBV5-5 and TRBJ1-2 provide the parts outside the CDR3, is DAGVTQSPTHLIKTRGQQVTLRCSPISGHKSVSWYQQVLGQGPQFIFQYYEKEERGRGNFPDRFSARQFPNYSSELNVNALLLGDSALYLCASSLDGAGFYGYTFGSGTRLTVV.

This clone was seen more than once but under ten times. This chain links TRBV2 with TRBJ1-2; unclear D gene. Germline CDR1 is SNHLY and CDR2 is FYNNEI. The CDR3 extends over 13 amino acids. The V gene lost 8 bases and the J gene lost 6 bases, with 16 bases spanning the gap. CDR3 residues: CASGNEGAHGYTF. CDR3 DNA: TGTGCCAGCGGGAATGAGGGAGCCCATGGCTACACCTTC.

In nucleotides, the CDR3 is TGTGCCTGGAGTCCCTCGACAGGGTTCGCCGGGGAGCTGTTTTTT. The encoded protein is CAWSPSTGFAGELFF. The genes are TRBV30 and TRBJ2-2, with 7 bases matching TRBD1. Germline CDR1 reads GTSNPN; CDR2 reads SVGIG (reference sequence). The V gene end was trimmed by 2 bases and the J gene end by 6 bases; junction bases not matched to a gene: 9. The CDR3 has 15 amino acids. Full variable domain (missing parts from reference TRBV30 and TRBJ2-2): SQTIHQWPATLVQPVGSPLSLECTVEGTSNPNLYWYRQAAGRGLQLLFYSVGIGQISSEVPQNLSASRPQDRQFILSSKKLLLSDSGFYLCAWSPSTGFAGELFFGEGSRLTVL.